This entry describes one T cell receptor beta chain. The data belong to a study of blood T cell repertoires in COVID-19. Study at large: Material from acute and convalescent COVID-19 was sourced from the United States, Italy and Spain. In each case, the material was cDNA or gDNA derived from T cells, B-cell-depleted T cells, or PBMCs.

The CDR3 spans 16 residues. Source study methods: Amplification of reference gene primers was used by the study to estimate nucleated cell counts. TCRdb's table, derived via immunoSEQ multiplex PCR, lists solely in-frame clones and lacks some. V, J and clone size reflect that table, while D and trimming were determined from the DNA. The table records roughly 100,000 clones, around 90% of them present only once. The chain links TRBV21-1 to TRBJ1-1; the tabulated D call, TRBD1, remains unverified against the DNA. TRBV21-1 is shown as a pseudogene. The receptor was isolated from a middle-aged man with active COVID-19. The sequenced material came from peripheral blood. The DNA for the CDR3 is TGTGCCAGCAGCATAACGGGACAGCGCATGAACACTGAAGCTTTCTTT. Protein product: CASSITGQRMNTEAFF.